A single sample is the source of the 5 T cell receptor beta chains below, sequenced in a study of a mutant IDH1 vaccine in newly diagnosed glioma. Time point of the sample: week 11, during vaccination. With topical imiquimod, each dose of the vaccine consisted of 300 ug of mutant IDH1 20-mer peptide. These receptors' antigens are unknown. TCRdb keeps only in-frame clones here, not all; method: immunoSEQ multiplex PCR. The sample holds roughly 25,000 clones, 65% to 80% seen once. This sample comprised PBMCs, obtained from a glioma patient whose treatment included an IDH1 peptide vaccine. Receptors originate from a man aged 40-49 years with glioma.

The chain joins TRBV10-1 to TRBJ2-2, with TRBD2 matching over 10 bases. CDR1 is WNHNN, CDR2 SYGVQD, per germline (reference sequence). CDR3 length equals 16 residues. Unmatched junction bases numbered 8, after V lost 3 bases and J lost 7 bases. CDR3 sequence: CASSDPSGSGIGELFF. The CDR3 DNA is TGCGCCAGCAGTGATCCTAGCGGGAGTGGTATCGGGGAGCTGTTTTTT.

This clone showed up just a few times. The V and J genes are TRBV6-5 and TRBJ1-5; D is unresolved. This CDR3 spans 14 amino acids. Germline V lookup: CDR1 MNHEY, CDR2 SVGAGI. Trimming removed 0 bases from V and 3 bases from J, with 6 bases in between. The CDR3 nucleotides are TGTGCCAGCAGTTACTCCGGCGACAATCAGCCCCAGCATTTT. It codes for CASSYSGDNQPQHF.

The chain is built from TRBV5-5 and TRBJ2-1, with TRBD2 matching 8 bases. Germline loops: CDR1 SGHKS, CDR2 YYEKEE (reference sequence). Unmatched junction bases numbered 3, after V lost 0 bases and J lost 4 bases. The CDR3 sequence is 15 residues long. Written as DNA, the CDR3 is TGTGCCAGCAGCTTGGCTCAGCGGGGGTACAATGAGCAGTTCTTC. It yields the protein CASSLAQRGYNEQFF.

The table lists this clone with a few counts. The genes are TRBV7-2 and TRBJ1-2; D might be TRBD1 (5 bases). The CDR3 spans 16 residues. Germline V lookup: CDR1 SGHTA, CDR2 FQGNSA. With 4 bases removed from V and 6 bases from J, the gap between germline ends came to 21 bases. This CDR3 reads CASSYPTTRGWHGYTF. In nucleotides, the CDR3 is TGTGCCAGCAGCTACCCCACGACACGGGGGTGGCATGGCTACACCTTC.

The genes are TRBV7-2 and TRBJ1-2, with D unclear. The length of the CDR3 is 15 residues. CDR1 is SGHTA, CDR2 FQGNSA, per germline. Trimming removed 1 base from V and 8 bases from J, with 17 bases in between. This CDR3 reads CASSLDLRQAGGYTF. DNA of the CDR3: TGTGCCAGCAGCTTAGATCTACGGCAGGCCGGGGGCTACACCTTC.